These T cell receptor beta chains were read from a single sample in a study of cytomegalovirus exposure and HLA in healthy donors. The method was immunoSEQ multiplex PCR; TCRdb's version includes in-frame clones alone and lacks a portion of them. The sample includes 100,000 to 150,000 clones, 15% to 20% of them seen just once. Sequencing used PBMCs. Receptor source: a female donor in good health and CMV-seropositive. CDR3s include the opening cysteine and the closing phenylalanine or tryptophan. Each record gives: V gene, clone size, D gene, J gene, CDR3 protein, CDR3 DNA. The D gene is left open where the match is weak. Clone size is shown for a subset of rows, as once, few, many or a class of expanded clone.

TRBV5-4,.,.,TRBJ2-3,CASRSPKEDTQYF,TGTGCCAGCAGATCGCCTAAGGAGGATACGCAGTATTTT
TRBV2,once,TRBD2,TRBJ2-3,CASTLAGAPSTDTQYF,TGTGCCAGCACACTAGCGGGGGCCCCCAGCACAGATACGCAGTATTTT
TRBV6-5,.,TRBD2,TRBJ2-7,CASRTGTNTYEQYF,TGTGCCAGCAGAACCGGGACTAACACCTACGAGCAGTACTTC
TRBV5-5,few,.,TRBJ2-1,CASTKNFNEQFF,TGTGCCAGCACAAAAAACTTTAATGAGCAGTTCTTC
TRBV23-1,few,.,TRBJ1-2,CASSHPGEELIQMVYGYTF,TGCGCCAGCAGTCATCCCGGGGAGGAGCTAATTCAAATGGTTTATGGCTACACCTTC
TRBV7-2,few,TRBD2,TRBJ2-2,CASSLRGGDGELFF,TGTGCCAGCAGCTTGCGCGGGGGGGACGGGGAGCTGTTTTTT
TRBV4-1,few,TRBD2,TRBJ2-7,CASSHTAGGAYEQYF,TGCGCCAGCAGCCACACAGCGGGGGGCGCCTACGAGCAGTACTTC
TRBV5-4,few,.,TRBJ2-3,CASSPLRGGTTDTQYF,TGTGCCAGCAGCCCCCTCCGGGGCGGGACTACAGATACGCAGTATTTT
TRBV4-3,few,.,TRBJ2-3,CASSQQWRVKPDTQYF,TGCGCCAGCAGCCAGCAGTGGAGGGTGAAGCCAGATACGCAGTATTTT
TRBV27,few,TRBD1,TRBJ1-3,CASSFFPTTGGERNTIYF,TGTGCCAGCAGCTTTTTTCCCACGACAGGGGGCGAAAGAAACACCATATATTTT
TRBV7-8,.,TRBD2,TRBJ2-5,CATAGLAGVGQETQYF,TGTGCCACTGCGGGACTAGCGGGGGTCGGCCAAGAGACCCAGTACTTC
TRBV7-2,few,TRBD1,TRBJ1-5,CASSLVSGQGDQPQHF,TGTGCCAGCAGCTTAGTATCGGGACAGGGAGATCAGCCCCAGCATTTT
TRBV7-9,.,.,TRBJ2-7,CASSATVWNEQYF,TGTGCCAGCAGCGCGACAGTTTGGAACGAGCAGTACTTC
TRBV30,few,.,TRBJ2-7,CAWSPGYSYEQYF,TGTGCCTGGAGTCCAGGTTACTCCTACGAGCAGTACTTC
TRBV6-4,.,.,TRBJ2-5,CASSWTEETQYF,TGTGCCAGCAGTTGGACAGAAGAGACCCAGTACTTC
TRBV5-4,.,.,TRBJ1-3,CASSPSTQGASGNTIYF,TGTGCCAGCAGCCCGAGCACTCAGGGTGCCTCTGGAAACACCATATATTTT